The 2 T cell receptor beta chains listed next were all sequenced from one sample in a study of blood T cell repertoires in COVID-19. Using immunoSEQ multiplex PCR, the repertoire was profiled, and TCRdb retains in-frame clones only, with some absent. This sample has 200,000 to 300,000 clones; approximately 90% occur once, and the top ten carry more than 3.5%. The sample consisted of PBMCs or T cells enriched from blood (not recorded which). The receptors derive from a woman in her 30s who had recovered from COVID-19.

V is TRBV14 and J is TRBJ2-7, with TRBD1 matching over 9 bases. The V and J ends lost 1 base and 2 bases, in that order; junction bases with no gene match: 6. The CDR3 length is 16 residues. The germline CDR1 and CDR2 sequences are SGHDN and FVKESK. CDR3 DNA sequence: TGTGCCAGCAGCCAAGGTTGGACAGGGGTGCCCTACGAGCAGTACTTC. Translated, it gives CASSQGWTGVPYEQYF. Based on the CDR3 plus reference TRBV14 and TRBJ2-7, the full variable domain is EAGVTQFPSHSVIEKGQTVTLRCDPISGHDNLYWYRRVMGKEIKFLLHFVKESKQDESGMPNNRFLAERTGGTYSTLKVQPAELEDSGVYFCASSQGWTGVPYEQYFGPGTRLTVT.

V gene TRBV2 combines with J gene TRBJ1-5, with TRBD1 matching 7 bases. The germline CDR1 and CDR2 sequences are SNHLY and FYNNEI. There are 14 residues in the CDR3. J lost 5 bases, V lost 0 bases, and 1 base had no gene match. CDR3 nucleotide sequence: TGTGCCAGCAGTGAAGCAGGGGGCGATCAGCCCCAGCATTTT. Residues: CASSEAGGDQPQHF.